The 21 T cell receptor beta chains below were found in one sample sequenced in a study of blood T cell repertoires in COVID-19. Assay used: immunoSEQ multiplex PCR; TCRdb lists only in-frame clones, some missing. This sample has some 150,000 clones, with roughly 87% found just once. Sequences were obtained from peripheral blood. The origin of the receptors is a woman in her sixties or seventies who had recovered from COVID-19.

This chain uses TRBV5-5 with TRBJ1-6; D may be TRBD1 (5 bases). The germline V gene has CDR1 SGHKS and CDR2 YYEKEE (reference sequence). Trimming pared 1 base from V and 6 bases from J, leaving 8 bases between. This CDR3 has 14 amino acids. In DNA, the CDR3 is TGTGCCAGCAGCTTGAGCGACAGTAATTCACCCCTCCACTTT. Encoded protein: CASSLSDSNSPLHF.

The chain carries TRBV5-1 and TRBJ1-2; 10 nucleotides match TRBD1. The CDR3 totals 15 residues. CDR1 SGHRS and CDR2 YFSETQ come from the germline V gene. V dropped 0 bases and J dropped 7; count of bases not matched to a gene: 6. The CDR3 sequence is CASSLAGQGISGYTF. CDR3 nucleotides: TGCGCCAGCAGCTTGGCGGGACAGGGGATAAGTGGCTACACCTTC.

The rearrangement uses TRBV12-3 or TRBV12-4 and TRBJ1-2, with a weak D call TRBD1 (5 bases). CDR3 length: 12 residues. V dropped 6 bases and J dropped 6 bases, with 11 bases sitting between them. The DNA for the CDR3 is TGTGCCAGCAGCTCAGGGTTCCATGGCTACACCTTC. Its translation: CASSSGFHGYTF.

CDR3 amino acids: CASSHPGQEGYGYTF. Written as DNA, the CDR3 is TGTGCCAGCAGCCATCCGGGACAGGAGGGCTATGGCTACACCTTC. The rearrangement joins TRBV5-6 to TRBJ1-2, with 8 bases fitting TRBD1. The ends lost 4 bases at V and 4 bases at J; junction bases unmatched: 9. This CDR3 is 15 amino acids long. Germline V lookup: CDR1 SGHDT, CDR2 YYEEEE.

The rearrangement uses TRBV28 and TRBJ1-2; tentatively, D is TRBD1 (6 bases). V was cut by 8 bases and J by 0 bases, with 16 bases left in between. This CDR3 is built from 15 residues. Per the germline V gene, CDR1 is MDHEN and CDR2 is SYDVKM. The CDR3 nucleotides are TGTGCCAGCCTAAGCGGGGGCCCTCCTAACTATGGCTACACCTTC. This sequence encodes CASLSGGPPNYGYTF.

The sample holds one count of this clone. V usage is TRBV19 and J usage is TRBJ1-1; 12 bases map to TRBD1. CDR3 length equals 16 residues. Germline V gene lookup returns CDR1 LNHDA and CDR2 SQIVND (reference sequence). V was pared by 6 bases and J by 4 bases, with 9 bases of the junction left unmatched. In DNA, the CDR3 is TGTGCCAGTAGGCCGGGACAGGGGGCGAGGGGCACTGAAGCTTTCTTT. Its protein is CASRPGQGARGTEAFF.

The chain carries TRBV6-1 and TRBJ1-5; D uncertain. Trimming cost V 2 bases and J 3 bases, with 8 bases left between them. This CDR3 region has 14 residues. Per the germline V gene, CDR1 is MNHNS and CDR2 is SASEGT. The CDR3 sequence is CASSETGFNQPQHF. Written as DNA, the CDR3 is TGTGCCAGCAGTGAAACCGGGTTCAATCAGCCCCAGCATTTT.

This chain uses TRBV5-1 with TRBJ2-3; 7 bases agree with TRBD1. The CDR3 totals 14 residues. CDR1 and CDR2 (germline): SGHRS, YFSETQ. The V and J ends lost 0 bases and 6 bases, in that order; junction bases with no gene match: 4. CDR3 DNA sequence: TGCGCCAGCAGCTTGGCCGGACAGGAGGATACGCAGTATTTT. This gives the protein CASSLAGQEDTQYF.

This sequence joins TRBV3-1 (or the pseudogene TRBV3-2) and TRBJ2-6; 9 nucleotides match TRBD2. Trimming at V came to 1 base and at J to 0 bases, leaving 10 bases not matched to a gene. The CDR3 is made up of 20 amino acids. Germline CDR1 and CDR2: LGHDT and YNNKEL (reference sequence). The CDR3 coding sequence is TGTGCCAGCAGCCAAGTGGGTAGCGGGGGTCCTCTCTCTGGGGCCAACGTCCTGACTTTC. This encodes CASSQVGSGGPLSGANVLTF.

This chain joins TRBV5-1 and TRBJ2-3; 15 nucleotides align to TRBD2. There are 19 residues in the CDR3. In germline, CDR1 is SGHRS, CDR2 YFSETQ. J gave up 0 bases and V 3 bases, and 8 bases lay outside the gene matches. CDR3 sequence (DNA): TGCGCCAGCAGCTCGGGACTAGCGGGGGGTTCCACTAGCACAGATACGCAGTATTTT. Translation gives CASSSGLAGGSTSTDTQYF.

The gene calls are TRBV6-6 and TRBJ2-5, with D unclear. CDR3 length: 13 residues. Germline CDR1 MNHNY, CDR2 SVGAGI (reference sequence). The germline V and J ends were trimmed by 6 bases and 3 bases, with 11 bases remaining between them. In DNA, the CDR3 is TGTGCCAGCAGCAGCTACAGTGAAGAGACCCAGTACTTC. Its translation is CASSSYSEETQYF.

The chain joins TRBV11-2 to TRBJ2-7; 7 bases line up with TRBD2. Losses at the gene ends were 4 bases for V and 1 base for J; bases not matched to a gene: 7. The CDR3 covers 15 residues. Germline V CDR1 and CDR2: SGHAT, FQNNGV. CDR3: CASSSPWRGSYEQYF. As DNA, the CDR3 is TGTGCCAGCAGCTCCCCTTGGCGGGGGTCCTACGAGCAGTACTTC.

This chain connects TRBV27 to TRBJ1-2, with TRBD1 matching 8 bases. The CDR3 loop spans 16 amino acids. Per the germline V gene, CDR1 is MNHEY and CDR2 is SMNVEV (reference sequence). Unmatched junction bases numbered 9, after V lost 4 bases and J lost 2 bases. The CDR3 loop is CASSSLRGQKNYGYTF. As DNA, the CDR3 is TGTGCCAGCAGTTCACTCAGGGGGCAGAAAAACTATGGCTACACCTTC.

J is TRBJ2-7 and V is TRBV5-1, with 11 bases identical to TRBD2. The CDR3 extends over 14 amino acids. Germline V CDR1 and CDR2: SGHRS, YFSETQ. V lost 0 bases, J lost 6 bases, and 2 bases stayed unmatched. This CDR3 reads CASSLVTSGGEQYF. CDR3 nucleotide sequence: TGCGCCAGCAGCTTGGTAACTAGCGGGGGCGAGCAGTACTTC.

The V gene is TRBV25-1, the J gene TRBJ2-5; 7 bases map to TRBD1. There are 12 residues in the CDR3. V lost 8 bases, J lost 2 bases, and 2 bases stayed unmatched. Per the germline V gene, CDR1 is MGHDK and CDR2 is SYGVNS. CDR3 nucleotides: TGTGCCAGCTCCAGGGGGCAAGAGACCCAGTACTTC. This codes for CASSRGQETQYF.

This clone came up a few times. The CDR3 region has the DNA TGCGCCAGCAGCCAAGGTCGGCGGACGGGGCAGCCCCAGCATTTT. This gives the protein CASSQGRRTGQPQHF. V and J are TRBV4-1 and TRBJ1-5; D is unresolved. V gave up 1 base and J gave up 7 bases, with 14 bases separating them. Germline CDR1 reads MGHRA; CDR2 reads YSYEKL. The CDR3 runs to 15 residues.

V usage is TRBV5-1 and J usage is TRBJ1-1, with no clear D. Germline V lookup: CDR1 SGHRS, CDR2 YFSETQ. The V end was cut by 4 bases, the J end by 4 bases, with 11 bases between. This CDR3 has 13 residues. The DNA for the CDR3 is TGCGCCAGCAGCCTAAACTTTGGCACTGAAGCTTTCTTT. Amino acid sequence: CASSLNFGTEAFF.

This clone has a single count. The V and J genes are TRBV7-6 and TRBJ2-7, with D possibly TRBD1 on 5 matching bases. The V end lost 1 base, the J end lost 3 bases, and 7 bases lay between the germline ends. CDR1 is SGHVS, CDR2 FNYEAQ, per germline. The CDR3 has 13 amino acids. In DNA form, the CDR3 reads TGTGCCAGCAGCTTAGGTACAGGCTACGAGCAGTACTTC. This encodes CASSLGTGYEQYF.

The chain recombines TRBV24-1 with TRBJ2-5; D ambiguous. This CDR3 is 13 amino acids long. Trimming removed 3 bases at V and 9 bases at J, with 13 bases between. Per germline, CDR1 KGHDR and CDR2 SFDVKD. DNA for the CDR3: TGTGCCACCAGTGATGGATCGGCGGTGGCCCAGTACTTC. Protein: CATSDGSAVAQYF.

The rearrangement links TRBV6-6 to TRBJ1-2; 8 nucleotides align to TRBD1. The trim removed 5 bases at V and 6 bases at J, leaving 5 bases unmatched. Germline V CDR1 and CDR2: MNHNY, SVGAGI (reference sequence). There are 13 residues in the CDR3. In nucleotides, the CDR3 is TGTGCCAGCAGTCGAGGGACAGGCCATGGCTACACCTTC. It encodes CASSRGTGHGYTF.

This sequence joins TRBV10-3 and TRBJ2-3; 8 nucleotides line up with TRBD1. CDR1 and CDR2 (germline): ENHRY, SYGVKD. This CDR3 region has 14 residues. J gave up 0 bases and V 6 bases, and 2 bases lay outside the gene matches. For the CDR3, the DNA is TGTGCCATCAGGGACAGGGTTAGCACAGATACGCAGTATTTT. This gives the protein CAIRDRVSTDTQYF.